The entry below describes one T cell receptor (beta chain). The PCR made use of 60 Vbeta and 13 Jbeta primers. Generated by immunoSEQ multiplex PCR, the TCRdb table keeps only in-frame clones and is missing some. The sample lists 150,000 to 200,000 clones, around 68% occurring once. CDR1 LNHDA and CDR2 SQIVND come from the germline V gene (reference sequence). Trimming took 10 bases from V and 4 from J; bases not matched to a gene: 10. The CDR3 runs to 14 residues. These data originate in a study of cytomegalovirus exposure and HLA in healthy donors. The sample consisted of PBMCs. This TCR was recovered from a girl aged 10-17 years in good health and CMV-seronegative. The chain employs TRBV19 and TRBJ2-7; 10 nucleotides agree with TRBD1. The CDR3 DNA sequence: TGTGCCACAAGCCTCGGGACAGGGGATTACGAGCAGTACTTC. This translates into CATSLGTGDYEQYF.